One sample yielded the 30 T cell receptor beta chains listed below, sequenced in a study of T cells after yellow fever vaccination. MiXCR was run by TCRdb on the 5' RACE reads, yielding one entry per CDR3 protein. This table has roughly 160,000 distinct CDR3 sequences, approximately 6.7% appearing once. The sequences come from CD4+ T cells sorted from PBMCs, collected 4 to 6 days after the first yellow fever vaccination. The receptors were gathered from a man between 18 and 35 years old who received the YFV17D yellow fever vaccine.

At least ten counts were recorded for this clonotype. The chain is built from TRBV6-5 and TRBJ2-2, with 10 bases fitting TRBD2. This CDR3 has 15 residues. Germline lookup yields CDR1 MNHEY and CDR2 SVGAGI. Unmatched junction bases numbered 4, after V lost 5 bases and J lost 4 bases. This chain's CDR3 is CASSQRGGSTGELFF. For the CDR3, the DNA is TGTGCCAGCAGTCAGCGGGGGGGTTCCACCGGGGAGCTGTTTTTT.

The V and J genes are TRBV5-1 and TRBJ2-2; D is possibly TRBD1 (6 bases). This CDR3 is 15 amino acids long. V dropped 4 bases and J dropped 1 base, with 11 bases sitting between them. CDR1 and CDR2 from the germline V gene are SGHRS and YFSETQ. Written as DNA, the CDR3 is TGCGCCAGCAGCCGGGACACTAAGAACACCGGGGAGCTGTTTTTT. This sequence encodes CASSRDTKNTGELFF.

In its sample, this clonotype was seen many times. The chain employs TRBV27 and TRBJ2-7, with a weak D call TRBD2 (6 bases). Germline V gene data show CDR1 as MNHEY and CDR2 as SMNVEV (reference sequence). The CDR3 contains 15 residues. Trimming took off 4 bases at V and 5 bases at J, with 18 bases between the two ends. The CDR3 protein is CASSSRDWGADEQYF. The CDR3 DNA sequence: TGTGCCAGCAGTTCCCGGGACTGGGGCGCGGACGAGCAGTACTTC.

This clonotype came up many times. The chain recombines TRBV12-3 or TRBV12-4 with TRBJ1-1; no clear D. The CDR3 runs to 14 residues. Between the trimmed V and J ends, which lost 2 bases and 4 bases, there was a span of 11 bases. CDR3 in DNA: TGTGCCAGCAGTTTATACCCAGGTACCACTGAAGCTTTCTTT. The encoded protein is CASSLYPGTTEAFF.

The chain carries TRBV5-6 and TRBJ1-1, with D tentatively TRBD1 (5 bases). The CDR3 covers 14 residues. V was shortened by 3 bases and J by 0 bases, with 9 bases between the two germline ends. Germline V gives CDR1 SGHDT, CDR2 YYEEEE. In DNA form, the CDR3 reads TGTGCCAGCAGCTGGGGACTTATGAACACTGAAGCTTTCTTT. It is translated as CASSWGLMNTEAFF.

The V call is TRBV2, the J call TRBJ1-2, with D unclear. Trimming stripped 2 bases from V and 8 bases from J, with 15 bases between. Per the germline V gene, CDR1 is SNHLY and CDR2 is FYNNEI. CDR3 length: 14 amino acids. The DNA for the CDR3 is TGTGCCAGCAGTGAATCCGGGTCAGCCGGGGGCTACACCTTC. It specifies CASSESGSAGGYTF.

Only a few counts were recorded for this clonotype. The rearrangement links TRBV18 to TRBJ1-5, with D uncertain. The CDR3 has 14 amino acids. Germline V gene sequence: CDR1 KGHSH, CDR2 LQKENI. V lost 3 bases and J lost 7, with 13 bases in between. CDR3 DNA sequence: TGTGCCAGCTCACCGGAACGGGTGGGGCAGCCCCAGCATTTT. This gives the protein CASSPERVGQPQHF.

As concerns this clonotype: A single base separates this from a much larger clone, so it may be a read error. The chain joins TRBV4-2 to TRBJ1-2, with 9 nucleotides matching TRBD1. CDR1 and CDR2 (germline): LGHNA, YNFKEQ. Losses at the gene ends were 0 bases for V and 5 bases for J; bases not matched to a gene: 4. The CDR3 runs 15 residues. The CDR3 is CASSQDRDREYGYTF. CDR3 in DNA: TGTGCCAGCAGCCAAGACCGGGACAGGGAGTATGGCTACACCTTC.

The chain recombines TRBV5-1 with TRBJ2-1; 10 bases match TRBD2. The V and J ends lost 6 bases and 2 bases, in that order; junction bases with no gene match: 8. CDR1 and CDR2 from the germline V gene are SGHRS and YFSETQ. CDR3 length: 16 residues. The CDR3 region has the DNA TGCGCCAGCACCAAGGACGGGACTAGCGCCTACAATGAGCAGTTCTTC. Translation gives CASTKDGTSAYNEQFF.

This chain joins TRBV15 and TRBJ2-3; TRBD1 matches at 8 bases. The V and J ends lost 5 bases and 2 bases, in that order; junction bases with no gene match: 6. CDR3 length: 15 amino acids. Germline values: CDR1 LNHNV, CDR2 YYDKDF (reference sequence). CDR3 coding DNA: TGTGCCACCAGCGTCCGGGACAGGTTCACAGATACGCAGTATTTT. Translation gives CATSVRDRFTDTQYF.

This clonotype has a count of ten or more. The rearrangement joins TRBV7-2 to TRBJ2-7, with 8 bases identical to TRBD1. Germline loops: CDR1 SGHTA, CDR2 FQGNSA. J lost 4 bases, V lost 3 bases, and 5 bases had no gene match. The CDR3 has 14 amino acids. CDR3 amino acids: CASSFMDRDYEQYF. CDR3 coding DNA: TGTGCCAGCAGCTTCATGGACAGGGATTACGAGCAGTACTTC.

This clonotype appeared many times. J is TRBJ2-2 and V is TRBV7-9; no clear D gene. Trimming took off 5 bases at V and 5 bases at J, with 6 bases between the two ends. The CDR3 sequence is 12 residues long. Germline CDR1 SEHNR, CDR2 FQNEAQ (reference sequence). The CDR3 loop reads CASSRLTGELFF. The DNA of the CDR3 is TGTGCCAGCAGCCGCCTAACCGGGGAGCTGTTTTTT.

This clonotype has a count of ten or more. The CDR3 spells CASSGTGETQYF. The CDR3 nucleotides read TGTGCCAGCAGCGGGACAGGAGAGACCCAGTACTTC. The rearrangement uses TRBV6-2 or TRBV6-3 and TRBJ2-5; TRBD1 matches 8 bases. With V trimmed by 6 bases and J by 4 bases, 1 base remained unmatched. This CDR3 has 12 residues. Germline-derived CDR1 and CDR2 are MNHEY and SVGEGT.

This clonotype was observed many times. The chain recombines TRBV11-2 with TRBJ2-5, with 7 bases lining up with TRBD1. Germline CDR1 reads SGHAT; CDR2 reads FQNNGV. The CDR3 runs 13 residues. Germline trimming cut 4 bases from V and 3 bases from J; bases unmatched to any gene: 2. CDR3 region: CASSYGQEETQYF. The CDR3 bases are TGTGCCAGCAGCTATGGACAGGAAGAGACCCAGTACTTC. The full variable domain, its missing parts supplied by reference TRBV11-2 and TRBJ2-5, is EAGVAQSPRYKIIEKRQSVAFWCNPISGHATLYWYQQILGQGPKLLIQFQNNGVVDDSQLPKDRFSAERLKGVDSTLKIQPAKLEDSAVYLCASSYGQEETQYFGPGTRLLVL.

This clonotype has at least ten counts. This chain joins TRBV7-2 and TRBJ2-3, with 8 nucleotides matching TRBD2. The V segment lost 2 bases and the J segment 6 bases; nucleotides outside the gene matches: 7. The CDR3 covers 15 residues. Germline-derived CDR1 and CDR2 are SGHTA and FQGNSA. The CDR3 reads CASSLWGGGGDTQYF. As DNA, the CDR3 is TGTGCCAGCAGCTTATGGGGCGGCGGGGGGGATACGCAGTATTTT.

This sequence joins TRBV6-1 and TRBJ1-2, with no clear D. Per germline, CDR1 MNHNS and CDR2 SASEGT. V gave up 0 bases and J gave up 0 bases, with 8 bases separating them. This CDR3 contains 15 residues. For the CDR3, the DNA is TGTGCCAGCAGTGAAGCGTTAGGCGCTAACTATGGCTACACCTTC. Translating gives CASSEALGANYGYTF.

This clonotype was seen a handful of times. The V and J genes are TRBV5-1 and TRBJ2-7; D is tentatively TRBD1 or TRBD2 (6 bases each). Trimming shortened V by 4 bases and J by 2 bases, and 13 bases separated the two germline ends. This CDR3 contains 14 residues. Germline values: CDR1 SGHRS, CDR2 YFSETQ. The CDR3 DNA sequence: TGCGCCAGCAGCCGGGAGACAGGTCCCTACGAGCAGTACTTC. Protein product: CASSRETGPYEQYF.

This clonotype came up many times. The chain has TRBV5-4 and TRBJ2-3; D is uncertain. The CDR3 spans 12 residues. Germline V gene sequence: CDR1 SGHNT, CDR2 YYREEE (reference sequence). V was trimmed by 7 bases and J by 5 bases, leaving 11 bases between them. CDR3 amino acids: CASSPAGDTQYF. The CDR3 DNA sequence: TGTGCCAGCTCACCTGCAGGAGATACGCAGTATTTT.

This clonotype was recorded many times. CDR3 coding DNA: TGTGCCAGCAGCCCCCCAGCGGGGGTCACGACAGATACGCAGTATTTT. It encodes CASSPPAGVTTDTQYF. The chain employs TRBV7-2 and TRBJ2-3; 8 positions agree with TRBD2. The CDR3 sequence is 16 residues long. CDR1 and CDR2 (germline): SGHTA, FQGNSA. The J segment lost 3 bases and the V segment lost 5 bases, leaving 10 bases of the junction unmatched.

This clonotype occurred a few times. The chain is built from TRBV12-3 or TRBV12-4 and TRBJ2-2, with D perhaps given as TRBD1 or TRBD2 (6 bases each). This CDR3 is built from 17 residues. V was cut by 4 bases and J by 2 bases, with 17 bases left in between. The chain's CDR3 is CASSSSAGGLNTGELFF. DNA of the CDR3: TGTGCCAGCAGTTCCTCGGCTGGGGGGCTTAACACCGGGGAGCTGTTTTTT.

This clonotype has a count of ten or more. The rearrangement uses TRBV12-3 or TRBV12-4 and TRBJ2-7, with D perhaps TRBD2 (6 bases). Trimming pared 5 bases from V and 3 bases from J, leaving 11 bases between. The CDR3 is 13 residues long. CDR3 bases: TGTGCCAGCAGTGGTCAGCGGGTCTACGAGCAGTACTTC. Its protein product is CASSGQRVYEQYF.

Many counts were recorded for this clonotype. The chain is built from TRBV12-3 or TRBV12-4 and TRBJ2-6; possible D gene TRBD1, 5 bases. Trimming removed 7 bases from V and 4 bases from J, with 14 bases in between. The length of the CDR3 is 15 residues. CDR3 amino acids: CASTVGARGANVLTF. Here the CDR3 DNA reads TGTGCCAGCACCGTAGGGGCGCGGGGGGCCAACGTCCTGACTTTC.

The chain is built from TRBV4-3 and TRBJ2-5, with D perhaps matching TRBD1 (6 bases). The length of the CDR3 is 16 residues. CDR1 LGHNA and CDR2 YSLEER come from the germline V gene. V was clipped by 0 bases and J by 6 bases, with 17 bases between them. The CDR3 coding sequence is TGCGCCAGCAGCCAAGACGCACAGGGCCATAGCCAGACCCAGTACTTC. This translates into CASSQDAQGHSQTQYF.

This clonotype was observed many times. The chain combines TRBV24-1 with TRBJ1-5; D possibly corresponds to TRBD1 (6 bases). From germline, CDR1 is KGHDR and CDR2 SFDVKD. V was pared by 4 bases and J by 6 bases, with 18 bases between. The CDR3 length is 16 residues. CDR3 sequence reads: CATSDSKRGAGQPQHF. The CDR3, as DNA: TGTGCCACCAGTGACTCAAAGAGGGGGGCGGGTCAGCCCCAGCATTTT.

The gene calls are TRBV2 and TRBJ2-1, with 8 bases that match TRBD2. CDR3 size: 15 residues. With V trimmed by 7 bases and J by 7 bases, 12 bases remained unmatched. In germline, CDR1 is SNHLY, CDR2 FYNNEI. CDR3 protein: CASIQRAGGRNEQFF. CDR3 nucleotides: TGTGCCAGCATACAAAGGGCGGGGGGTCGGAATGAGCAGTTCTTC.

This clonotype appeared a few times. This sequence joins TRBV20-1 and TRBJ1-6; D gene ambiguous. The CDR3 totals 14 residues. Germline values: CDR1 DFQATT, CDR2 SNEGSKA (reference sequence). V was pared by 5 bases and J by 6 bases, with 14 bases between. CDR3 nucleotide sequence: TGCAGTGCTCTCACCCCGTCCGGTAATTCACCCCTCCACTTT. Translating it yields CSALTPSGNSPLHF.

There are many counts of this clonotype. V is TRBV28 and J is TRBJ2-7, with TRBD1 matching 10 bases. V lost 6 bases, J lost 0 bases, and 8 bases stayed unmatched. Per the germline V gene, CDR1 is MDHEN and CDR2 is SYDVKM. The CDR3 runs to 16 residues. The CDR3: CASSHDRGLTSYEQYV. In DNA, the CDR3 is TGTGCCAGCAGCCACGACAGGGGGCTTACCTCCTACGAGCAGTACGTC.

This clonotype was observed many times. V is TRBV18 and J is TRBJ2-7; 9 bases are a match to TRBD1. The CDR3 length is 15 residues. Germline loops: CDR1 KGHSH, CDR2 LQKENI. V dropped 4 bases and J dropped 2; count of bases not matched to a gene: 6. CDR3 DNA: TGTGCCAGCTCACAGCCACAGGGGGCAACCTACGAGCAGTACTTC. It codes for CASSQPQGATYEQYF.

This clonotype was recorded a few times. This chain links TRBV5-1 with TRBJ2-1; 9 bases match TRBD2. Germline V lookup: CDR1 SGHRS, CDR2 YFSETQ. The CDR3 spans 15 residues. The trim removed 1 base at V and 7 bases at J, leaving 6 bases unmatched. Here the CDR3 DNA reads TGCGCCAGCAGCTTGATCGGCGGGGGGGCGAATGAGCAGTTCTTC. It specifies CASSLIGGGANEQFF.

The V call is TRBV12-3 or TRBV12-4, the J call TRBJ2-1, with 7 bases lining up with TRBD2. The CDR3 has 15 residues. V lost 5 bases to trimming and J lost 2 bases; unmatched junction nucleotides: 6. CDR3 residues: CASSRTSVTYNEQFF. In DNA, the CDR3 is TGTGCCAGCAGTCGCACTAGCGTTACCTACAATGAGCAGTTCTTC.